This T cell receptor (beta chain) was captured by sequencing in a study of T cells after yellow fever vaccination (dated by TCRdb to about 2019). Background on the whole study: The SMART-Seq v4 Ultra Low Input RNA kit was used to prepare libraries from fractions with low cell numbers. Two healthy male donors, one aged 18 to 29 and one aged 30 to 40 years, made up the cohort. To track T-cell clones before and after primary and booster YFV17D yellow fever vaccination, bulk TCR alpha and beta repertoires were sequenced longitudinally. Blood samples were taken at several timepoints before and after primary and secondary immunization, and bulk PBMC replicates and cell subsets were isolated.

The treatment or condition tag for this specimen amounts to: live attenuated yellow fever vaccine strain. Two biological replicates of bulk PBMCs were collected at each blood-draw timepoint. A standard Ficoll-Paque protocol was used to isolate PBMCs from peripheral blood. TriZol was used to extract RNA from bulk PBMCs, from CD4 and CD8 fractions, and from dextramer-positive and dextramer-negative fractions. Summary of the overall study and its limitations: Computational filtering was required because FACS-sorted repertoires could contain abundant contaminating clonotypes from the bulk population. Because the study included only a couple of donors, the extent to which the findings can be generalized is limited. The secondary T-cell response was weaker than the primary response but faster, peaking on day 5 instead of day 15. A small share of clonotypes was detected in both CD4 and CD8 compartments, with the overlap likely arising from convergent recombination. After the booster, most of the clones that had expanded following primary vaccination were detected again (around 97% of CD4 and roughly 88% of CD8), which suggests that memory was broadly maintained.

TCR cDNA was synthesized by 5'RACE template switching, which introduced a universal primer site and unique molecular identifiers. cDNA synthesis was primed from both the TCR alpha and TCR beta constant segments. Library amplification used two PCR steps, and the second PCR step added sample barcodes and sequencing adapters. Sequencing of libraries was performed on Illumina HiSeq 2500 (2x100 bp) or NovaSeq (2x150 bp). The published analysis was carried out like this. MIGEC was used to demultiplex reads and collapse the reads into UMI consensus sequences, and MiXCR was used for V(D)J alignment. Vaccine-responding clonotypes were defined with edgeR using replicate PBMC samples, requiring FDR below 0.01 and a log2 fold change above 5 up to day 15. CD4 or CD8 identity was assigned to each bulk clonotype according to whether the clonotype was present at higher abundance in the sequenced CD4 repertoire or the sequenced CD8 repertoire. In-frame beta chains were kept once TCRdb had trimmed the public reads at Q25 with fastp and called clones with MiXCR. Records with the same CDR3 protein are collapsed into one entry carrying the most frequent genes and DNA. These V and J calls originate from TCRdb's pipeline instead of the authors' own analysis. This sample comprises 400,000 or so distinct CDR3 sequences, about 9.9% of them detected only once. Roughly a sixth of the sample is taken by the ten largest.

On this clonotype: Its antigen remains undetermined. Within one base of it there is no much larger clone, and no base qualities were kept.

The input for sequencing was PBMCs, taken on the day of the first yellow fever vaccination. The sequence was collected from a man between 18 and 35 years old who received the YFV17D yellow fever vaccine.

The CDR3 protein: CASSWGRGEQETQYF. The DNA sequence follows: TGCGCCAGCAGCTGGGGACGGGGAGAGCAGGAGACCCAGTACTTC. The receptor chain draws on TRBV5-1 and TRBJ2-5; the D segment might be TRBD1 or TRBD2, since each matches 5 bases. Measured from the cysteine to the phenylalanine, the CDR3 is 15 residues long. Of all the DNA, just the CDR3 is kept, 45 bases in frame from base 1. Relative to germline, V is 3 bases shorter and J is 5 bases shorter, with 17 bases between their ends. The germline V gene specifies SGHRS as CDR1 and YFSETQ as CDR2.